One and the same sample provided the 23 T cell receptor beta chains below, sequenced in a study of beta chain bispecific antibodies for T cell cancers. For these receptors, no antigen is known. TCRdb analysed the 5' RACE reads with MiXCR anew, one entry per CDR3 protein. This sample has just over 20,000 distinct CDR3 sequences, with roughly 3% found just once. General study findings and limits: Normal T cells contributed less of the targeted TRBV signal than the leukemia cells did.

Either OKT3 anti-CD3 antibody or CD3/CD28 beads expanded T cells from blood mononuclear cells over roughly 3 days. The sample consisted of healthy donor T cells cultured with leukemia cells. Receptors were obtained from a human donor in good health. Some clones in this sample may be carry-over from other donors' samples.

This clonotype was picked up many times. The chain employs TRBV5-1 and TRBJ1-2; possible D gene TRBD1, 5 bases. V was trimmed by 4 bases and J by 5 bases, leaving 15 bases between them. Germline CDR1 reads SGHRS; CDR2 reads YFSETQ. The CDR3 contains 14 residues. The CDR3 sequence: CASSAPGLQYGYTF. DNA of the CDR3: TGCGCCAGCAGCGCTCCGGGACTTCAGTATGGCTACACCTTC.

This clonotype is medium-sized. The CDR3 loop reads CASSVDTDTQYF. The CDR3, as DNA: TGTGCCAGCAGCGTAGACACAGATACGCAGTATTTT. The V gene is TRBV7-9, the J gene TRBJ2-3; no definite D call. CDR1 SEHNR and CDR2 FQNEAQ come from the germline V gene (reference sequence). CDR3 length equals 12 residues. V was shortened by 5 bases and J by 2 bases, with 5 bases between the two germline ends.

This clonotype was picked up a small number of times. Given a much more abundant clone one base away, this may be a read error. Since the CDR3 does not end with the conserved phenylalanine or tryptophan, this likely comes from a read error. J is TRBJ2-5 and V is TRBV7-8; D is unclear. CDR1 SGHVS and CDR2 FQNEAQ come from the germline V gene. The V end lost 5 bases, the J end lost 4 bases, and 8 bases lay between the germline ends. The CDR3 is 12 amino acids. DNA for the CDR3: TGTGCCAGCAGCGGGATAGGAGAGACCCAGTACTAC. It codes for CASSGIGETQYY.

This clonotype came up a few times. The chain uses TRBV4-1 and TRBJ1-2; 8 bases align to TRBD1. The CDR3 spans 16 residues. CDR1 is MGHRA, CDR2 YSYEKL, per germline. V dropped 1 base and J dropped 5; count of bases not matched to a gene: 9. The CDR3, as DNA: TGCGCCAGCAGCCAAGTAAGGCAGGGGGCTTGGTATGGCTACACCTTC. As protein: CASSQVRQGAWYGYTF.

This clonotype came up many times. The genes are TRBV2 and TRBJ2-7; 7 bases align to TRBD1. The CDR3 loop spans 13 amino acids. Germline CDR1 SNHLY, CDR2 FYNNEI. V lost 4 bases to trimming and J lost 2 bases; unmatched junction nucleotides: 2. CDR3 DNA: TGTGCCAGCAGTGGGGACAGCACCTACGAGCAGTACTTC. Encoded protein: CASSGDSTYEQYF. The full variable domain, in which reference TRBV2 and TRBJ2-7 provide the parts outside the CDR3, is EPEVTQTPSHQVTQMGQEVILRCVPISNHLYFYWYRQILGQKVEFLVSFYNNEISEKSEIFDDQFSVERPDGSNFTLKIRSTKLEDSAMYFCASSGDSTYEQYFGPGTRLTVT.

The J gene is TRBJ1-2, the V gene TRBV19; no definite D call. CDR3 length: 15 amino acids. The germline CDR1 and CDR2 sequences are LNHDA and SQIVND (reference sequence). V shed 4 bases and J shed 0 bases, with 12 bases lying between them. The CDR3 sequence: CASSNLASPNYGYTF. The CDR3 DNA reads TGTGCCAGTAGTAATTTGGCATCTCCTAACTATGGCTACACCTTC.

This clonotype showed up many times. The chain uses TRBV30 and TRBJ1-1, with no clear D. V was clipped by 0 bases and J by 4 bases, with 9 bases between them. CDR1 and CDR2 from the germline V gene are GTSNPN and SVGIG (reference sequence). This CDR3 has 13 amino acids. The CDR3 loop is CAWSVLGGTEAFF. The CDR3 DNA sequence: TGTGCCTGGAGTGTACTGGGTGGCACTGAAGCTTTCTTT. Using reference TRBV30 and TRBJ1-1 for the parts outside the CDR3, the full variable domain is SQTIHQWPATLVQPVGSPLSLECTVEGTSNPNLYWYRQAAGRGLQLLFYSVGIGQISSEVPQNLSASRPQDRQFILSSKKLLLSDSGFYLCAWSVLGGTEAFFGQGTRLTVV.

This clonotype was counted ten times or more. The chain recombines TRBV4-1 with TRBJ2-1, with D maybe TRBD1 (6 bases). Trimming shortened V by 6 bases and J by 0 bases, and 9 bases separated the two germline ends. Germline V gene lookup returns CDR1 MGHRA and CDR2 YSYEKL. The CDR3 is 14 residues long. Here the CDR3 DNA reads TGCGCCAGCAGGGTGGACAGCTCCTACAATGAGCAGTTCTTC. Protein sequence: CASRVDSSYNEQFF.

Ten or more counts support this clonotype. The chain joins TRBV27 to TRBJ2-3, with no clear D. Trimming shortened V by 4 bases and J by 6 bases, and 5 bases separated the two germline ends. The CDR3 loop spans 11 amino acids. From germline, CDR1 is MNHEY and CDR2 SMNVEV (reference sequence). CDR3 protein: CASSSGDTQYF. The CDR3 DNA is TGTGCCAGCAGTTCCGGGGATACGCAGTATTTT.

This clonotype was recorded many times. The gene calls are TRBV5-1 and TRBJ2-7; a weak D match, TRBD2 (5 bases). The CDR3 length is 16 residues. Germline V gene sequence: CDR1 SGHRS, CDR2 YFSETQ. Between the trimmed V and J ends, which lost 1 base and 0 bases, there was a span of 14 bases. CDR3 sequence (DNA): TGCGCCAGCAGCTTGTTTGCGTCGGGGAGCTCCTACGAGCAGTACTTC. Its protein product is CASSLFASGSSYEQYF.

This clonotype was observed at least ten times. V usage is TRBV7-9 and J usage is TRBJ2-5; D is unresolved. This CDR3 has 12 residues. Germline V CDR1 and CDR2: SEHNR, FQNEAQ (reference sequence). Between the trimmed V and J ends, which lost 3 bases and 5 bases, there was a span of 7 bases. The CDR3 is CASSFPGETQYF. Here the CDR3 DNA reads TGTGCCAGCAGCTTCCCGGGTGAGACCCAGTACTTC.

This clonotype was found a few times. The chain joins TRBV7-9 to TRBJ1-2; D is unresolved. In germline, CDR1 is SEHNR, CDR2 FQNEAQ (reference sequence). The V end lost 8 bases, the J end lost 8 bases, and 24 bases lay between the germline ends. This CDR3 is 15 amino acids long. The CDR3 spells CASGPTSTGIKGYTF. The DNA of the CDR3 is TGTGCCAGCGGGCCCACGTCCACGGGGATTAAGGGCTACACCTTC.

This clonotype showed up many times. CDR3 nucleotide sequence: TGTGCCATCAGTGAGTCCACAGGTCCCTACGAGCAGTACTTC. Amino acids: CAISESTGPYEQYF. The rearrangement joins TRBV10-3 to TRBJ2-7; D is perhaps TRBD1 (5 bases). The length of the CDR3 is 14 residues. Trimming cost V 0 bases and J 2 bases, with 8 bases left between them. The germline CDR1 and CDR2 sequences are ENHRY and SYGVKD.

This chain joins TRBV5-5 and TRBJ2-5; D remains ambiguous. Germline V gene lookup returns CDR1 SGHKS and CDR2 YYEKEE (reference sequence). V lost 5 bases and J lost 1, with 9 bases in between. The CDR3 is made up of 13 amino acids. CDR3 amino acids: CASSRVPQETQYF. As DNA, the CDR3 is TGTGCCAGCAGTCGGGTCCCCCAAGAGACCCAGTACTTC.

This clonotype was counted ten times or more. V is TRBV12-3 or TRBV12-4 and J is TRBJ2-3; 8 bases map to TRBD1. The ends lost 6 bases at V and 2 bases at J; junction bases unmatched: 10. CDR3 length: 16 residues. The CDR3 DNA follows: TGTGCCAGCAGCCTCCGGGACAGGAGGTTCACAGATACGCAGTATTTT. The encoded protein is CASSLRDRRFTDTQYF.

This clonotype was seen repeatedly, ten times or more. The rearrangement uses TRBV10-3 and TRBJ2-2; D gene ambiguous. Trimming pared 2 bases from V and 1 base from J, leaving 8 bases between. This CDR3 has 15 amino acids. The germline V gene has CDR1 ENHRY and CDR2 SYGVKD. CDR3 in amino acids: CAISEGQLNTGELFF. CDR3 DNA: TGTGCCATCAGTGAGGGCCAGCTGAACACCGGGGAGCTGTTTTTT.

Many counts were recorded for this clonotype. This chain uses TRBV28 with TRBJ2-1; 7 bases fit TRBD1. This CDR3 is built from 16 residues. Germline V gene data show CDR1 as MDHEN and CDR2 as SYDVKM. The V segment lost 5 bases and the J segment 0 bases; nucleotides outside the gene matches: 7. The CDR3 nucleotides read TGTGCCAGCAGTCTCTGGACAGGAAACTCCTACAATGAGCAGTTCTTC. Amino acids: CASSLWTGNSYNEQFF.

The sample holds many counts of this clonotype. The chain is built from TRBV20-1 and TRBJ2-1, with D perhaps TRBD2 (6 bases). Germline V gene data show CDR1 as DFQATT and CDR2 as SNEGSKA (reference sequence). The CDR3 has 12 amino acids. The ends were cut back, 1 base at V and 9 bases at J, with 10 bases in the middle. CDR3: CSARVVGSEQFF. CDR3 nucleotides: TGCAGTGCTAGAGTGGTCGGGAGTGAGCAGTTCTTC.

This clonotype was counted many times. In nucleotides, the CDR3 is TGCAGCGCTCCGGGACAGGGGGCTTACGAGCAGTACTTC. Its translation is CSAPGQGAYEQYF. This rearrangement joins TRBV29-1 to TRBJ2-7, with 12 bases fitting TRBD1. Germline V gene lookup returns CDR1 SQVTM and CDR2 ANQGSEA. V gave up 7 bases and J gave up 4 bases; unmatched junction bases: 5. CDR3 length: 13 amino acids.

V and J are TRBV20-1 and TRBJ1-1; D perhaps matches TRBD1 (5 bases). Per germline, CDR1 DFQATT and CDR2 SNEGSKA (reference sequence). V gave up 3 bases and J gave up 5 bases, with 25 bases separating them. There are 17 residues in the CDR3. As DNA, the CDR3 is TGCAGTGCTAGTGGGGCTGCCGTCGCGCAAGGGAGGACTGAAGCTTTCTTT. This codes for CSASGAAVAQGRTEAFF.

The chain has TRBV19 and TRBJ1-5; D call uncertain. The V gene's germline CDR1 is LNHDA and CDR2 SQIVND (reference sequence). V was shortened by 6 bases and J by 3 bases, with 18 bases between the two germline ends. The CDR3 runs 16 residues. CDR3 nucleotides: TGTGCCAGTAGCCGCCCTCCCGGACTCCTCAATCAGCCCCAGCATTTT. It codes for CASSRPPGLLNQPQHF.

This chain uses TRBV18 with TRBJ1-6, with 8 bases that match TRBD1. This CDR3 comprises 22 residues. The V gene end was trimmed by 1 base and the J gene end by 1 base; junction bases not matched to a gene: 18. In germline, CDR1 is KGHSH, CDR2 LQKENI. Here the CDR3 reads CASSPRPARTGYVGSYNSPLHF. The CDR3 DNA sequence: TGTGCCAGCTCACCACGCCCCGCACGGACAGGGTACGTCGGGTCCTATAATTCACCCCTCCACTTT.

This clonotype has ten or more counts. This chain links TRBV5-1 with TRBJ2-7; D assignment may be TRBD1 or TRBD2 (6 bases each). The CDR3 runs to 15 residues. Between the trimmed V and J ends, which lost 3 bases and 2 bases, there was a span of 15 bases. CDR1 SGHRS and CDR2 YFSETQ come from the germline V gene. CDR3 DNA sequence: TGCGCCAGCAGCTGGGAGGACAGCCGCGCCTACGAGCAGTACTTC. Amino acids: CASSWEDSRAYEQYF.